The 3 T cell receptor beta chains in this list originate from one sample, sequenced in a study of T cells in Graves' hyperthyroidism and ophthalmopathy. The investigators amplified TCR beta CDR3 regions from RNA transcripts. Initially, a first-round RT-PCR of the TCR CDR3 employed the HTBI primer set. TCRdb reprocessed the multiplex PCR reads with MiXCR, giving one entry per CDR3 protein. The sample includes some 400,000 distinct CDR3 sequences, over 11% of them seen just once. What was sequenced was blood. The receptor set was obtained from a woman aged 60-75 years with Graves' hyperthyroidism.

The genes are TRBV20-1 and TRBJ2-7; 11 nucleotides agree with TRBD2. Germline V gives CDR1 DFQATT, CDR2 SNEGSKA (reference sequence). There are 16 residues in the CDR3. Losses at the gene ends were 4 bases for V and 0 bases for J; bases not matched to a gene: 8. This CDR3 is CSATPTSGRPSYEQYF. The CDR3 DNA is TGCAGTGCTACCCCAACTAGCGGGAGACCCTCCTACGAGCAGTACTTC.

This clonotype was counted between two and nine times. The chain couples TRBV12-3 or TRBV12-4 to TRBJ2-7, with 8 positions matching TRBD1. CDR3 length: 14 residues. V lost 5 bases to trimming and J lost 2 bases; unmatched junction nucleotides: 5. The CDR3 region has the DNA TGTGCCAGCAGTCGGGACAGGCGAACCTACGAGCAGTACTTC. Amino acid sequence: CASSRDRRTYEQYF.

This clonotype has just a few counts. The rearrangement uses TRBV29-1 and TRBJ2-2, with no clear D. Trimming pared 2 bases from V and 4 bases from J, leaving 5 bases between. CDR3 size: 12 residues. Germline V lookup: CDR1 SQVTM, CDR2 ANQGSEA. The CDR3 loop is CSVEPGTGELFF. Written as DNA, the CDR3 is TGCAGCGTTGAACCTGGCACCGGGGAGCTGTTTTTT.